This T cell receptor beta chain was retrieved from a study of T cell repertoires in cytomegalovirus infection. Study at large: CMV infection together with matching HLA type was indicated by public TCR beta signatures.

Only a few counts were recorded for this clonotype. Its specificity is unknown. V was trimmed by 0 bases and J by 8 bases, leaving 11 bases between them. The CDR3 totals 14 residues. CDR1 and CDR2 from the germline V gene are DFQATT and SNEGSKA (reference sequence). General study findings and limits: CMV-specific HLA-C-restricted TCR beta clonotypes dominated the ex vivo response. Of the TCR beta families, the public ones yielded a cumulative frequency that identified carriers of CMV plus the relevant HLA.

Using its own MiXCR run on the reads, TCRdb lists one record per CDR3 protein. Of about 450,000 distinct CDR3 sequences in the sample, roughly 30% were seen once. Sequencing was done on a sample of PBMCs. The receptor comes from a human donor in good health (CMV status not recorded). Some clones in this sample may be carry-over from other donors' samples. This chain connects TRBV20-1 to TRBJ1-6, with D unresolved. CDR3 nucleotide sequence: TGCAGTGCTAGAGATCGAGGGTTTGATTCACCCCTCCACTTT. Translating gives CSARDRGFDSPLHF.